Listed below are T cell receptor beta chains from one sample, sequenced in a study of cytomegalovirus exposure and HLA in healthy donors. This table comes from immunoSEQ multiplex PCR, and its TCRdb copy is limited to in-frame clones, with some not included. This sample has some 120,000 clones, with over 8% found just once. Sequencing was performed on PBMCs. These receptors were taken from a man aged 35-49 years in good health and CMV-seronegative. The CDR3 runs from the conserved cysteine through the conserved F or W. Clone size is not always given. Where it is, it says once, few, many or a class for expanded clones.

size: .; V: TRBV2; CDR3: CASRAGQNTGELFF
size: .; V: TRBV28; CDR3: CASSLGGVAYF
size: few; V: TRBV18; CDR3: CASSEGTGSAYEQYF
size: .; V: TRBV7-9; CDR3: CASSQITVNTEAFF
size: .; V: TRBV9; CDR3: CASSPHPGQERNTIYF
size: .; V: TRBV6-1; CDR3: CASSTGSQETQYF
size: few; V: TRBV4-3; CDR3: CASSQDSGSSYNEQFF
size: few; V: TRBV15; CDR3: CATSPTGPNTEAFF
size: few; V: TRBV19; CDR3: CASSIAGAIQETQYF
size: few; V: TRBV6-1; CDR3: CASSNRQGAREQYF
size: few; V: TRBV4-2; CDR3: CASSQAPGDMNTEAFF
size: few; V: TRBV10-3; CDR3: CAISARTVDGGYTF
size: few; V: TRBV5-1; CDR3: CASSLLAGGRETQYF
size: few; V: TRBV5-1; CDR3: CASSLGLAGGLGTDTQYF
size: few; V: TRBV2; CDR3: CARGEGTGDNYGYTF
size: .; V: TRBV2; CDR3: CAGAAGISSYEQYF
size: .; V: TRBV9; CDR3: CASSVGGTDTQYF
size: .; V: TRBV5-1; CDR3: CASSLGDRVATEAFF
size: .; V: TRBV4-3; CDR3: CASSQDSYYEQYF
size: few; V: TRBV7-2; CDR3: CASSSTGNYGYTF
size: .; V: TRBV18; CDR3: CASSTGQGPNTEAFF
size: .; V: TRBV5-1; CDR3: CASSLGGGIDEQYF